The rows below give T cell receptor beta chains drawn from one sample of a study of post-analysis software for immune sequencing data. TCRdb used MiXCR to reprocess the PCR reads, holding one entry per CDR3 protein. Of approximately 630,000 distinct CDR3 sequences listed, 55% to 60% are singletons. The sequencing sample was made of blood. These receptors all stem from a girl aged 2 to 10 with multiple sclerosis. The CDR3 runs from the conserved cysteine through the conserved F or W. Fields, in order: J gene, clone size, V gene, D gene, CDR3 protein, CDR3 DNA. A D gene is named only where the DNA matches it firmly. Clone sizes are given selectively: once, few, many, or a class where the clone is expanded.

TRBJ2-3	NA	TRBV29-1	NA	CSVDVGSGTDTQYF	TGCAGCGTTGATGTCGGGAGCGGCACAGATACGCAGTATTTT
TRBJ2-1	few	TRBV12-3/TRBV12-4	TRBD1	CASSFVGQGSYNEQFF	TGTGCCAGCAGTTTTGTGGGACAGGGATCCTACAATGAGCAGTTCTTC
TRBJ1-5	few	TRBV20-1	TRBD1	CSARDWDSPNQPQHF	TGCAGTGCTAGAGATTGGGACAGCCCAAATCAGCCCCAGCATTTT
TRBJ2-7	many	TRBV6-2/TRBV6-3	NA	CASSYAQDSLYEQYF	TGTGCCAGCAGTTACGCGCAGGACTCCCTCTACGAGCAGTACTTC
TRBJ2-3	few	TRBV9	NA	CASSSQKGGVSTDTQYF	TGTGCCAGCAGCTCCCAGAAAGGGGGAGTGAGCACAGATACGCAGTATTTT
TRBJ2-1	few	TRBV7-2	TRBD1	CASSSFGTGLNNEQFF	TGTGCCAGCAGCTCATTCGGGACAGGGTTAAACAATGAGCAGTTCTTC
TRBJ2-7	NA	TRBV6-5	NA	CASSLRSWRRDEQYF	TGTGCCAGCAGTTTACGATCTTGGAGGAGGGACGAGCAGTACTTC
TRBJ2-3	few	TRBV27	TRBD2	CASRSSGSTDTQYF	TGCGCCAGCAGGTCTAGCGGGAGCACAGATACGCAGTATTTT
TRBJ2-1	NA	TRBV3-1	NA	CASSHRSGASYNEQFF	TGTGCCAGCAGCCACCGATCAGGGGCCTCCTACAATGAGCAGTTCTTC
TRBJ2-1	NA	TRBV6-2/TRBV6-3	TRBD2	CASSQSGGAVCNEQFF	TGTGCCAGCAGTCAAAGCGGGGGGGCAGTCTGCAATGAGCAGTTCTTC
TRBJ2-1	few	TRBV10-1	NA	CASSNFAGSYNEQFF	TGCGCCAGCAGTAACTTTGCGGGGTCCTACAATGAGCAGTTCTTC
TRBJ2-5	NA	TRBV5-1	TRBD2	CASSFVLAKSGRDEQYF	TGCGCCAGCAGCTTTGTTTTGGCCAAAAGCGGGAGAGATGAGCAGTACTTC
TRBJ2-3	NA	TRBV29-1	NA	CSMGFIRTDTQYF	TGCAGCATGGGTTTCATCCGCACAGATACGCAGTATTTT
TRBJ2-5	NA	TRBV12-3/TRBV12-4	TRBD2	CASRLVGGKTQYF	TGTGCCAGCAGGTTAGTCGGGGGGAAGACCCAGTACTTC
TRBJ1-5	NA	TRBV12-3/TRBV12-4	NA	CASSSEQADQPQHF	TGTGCCAGCAGTTCGGAGCAGGCCGATCAGCCCCAGCATTTT
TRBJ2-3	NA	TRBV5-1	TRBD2	CASSGRPGLAVPDTQYF	TGCGCCAGCAGCGGAAGACCGGGACTAGCGGTCCCAGATACGCAGTATTTT
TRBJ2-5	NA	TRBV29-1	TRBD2	CSVNPGLAGQTQYF	TGCAGCGTCAACCCGGGACTAGCGGGGCAGACCCAGTACTTC
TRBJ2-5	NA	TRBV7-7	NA	CASSLETVETQYF	TGTGCTAGCAGCTTAGAGACAGTCGAGACCCAGTACTTC
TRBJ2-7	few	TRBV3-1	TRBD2	CASSQVTSGMGEQYF	TGTGCCAGCAGCCAAGTGACTAGCGGAATGGGCGAGCAGTACTTC
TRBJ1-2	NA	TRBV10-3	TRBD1	CAISDGTGGFWYGYTF	TGTGCCATCAGTGACGGGACAGGGGGGTTTTGGTATGGCTACACCTTC
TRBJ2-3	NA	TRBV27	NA	CASSRAGDTQYF	TGTGCCAGCAGCAGGGCAGGAGATACGCAGTATTTT
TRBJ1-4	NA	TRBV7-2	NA	CASSRNRGAGNEKLFF	TGTGCCAGCAGCCGTAATAGAGGGGCTGGGAATGAAAAACTGTTTTTT
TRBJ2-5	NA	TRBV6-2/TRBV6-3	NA	CASSYSARGSETQYF	TGTGCCAGCAGTTACTCTGCGCGGGGCTCAGAGACCCAGTACTTC
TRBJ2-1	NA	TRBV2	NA	CASCSLDSSYNEQFF	TGTGCCAGCTGTAGTTTGGACAGCTCCTACAATGAGCAGTTCTTC
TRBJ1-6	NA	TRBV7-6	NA	CASSLATTSPLHF	TGTGCCAGCAGCTTAGCTACGACTTCACCCCTCCACTTT
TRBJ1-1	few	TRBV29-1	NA	CSVFFAEAFF	TGCAGCGTTTTCTTCGCTGAAGCTTTCTTT
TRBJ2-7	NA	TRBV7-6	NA	CASSLVGRDYEQYF	TGTGCCAGCAGCTTAGTTGGCAGGGACTACGAGCAGTACTTC
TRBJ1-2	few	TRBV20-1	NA	CSARGRHGYTF	TGCAGTGCTAGGGGGCGGCATGGCTACACCTTC
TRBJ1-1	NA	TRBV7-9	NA	CASSLGTGMNTEAFF	TGTGCCAGCAGCTTAGGGACGGGTATGAACACTGAAGCTTTCTTT
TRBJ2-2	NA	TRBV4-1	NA	CASSQDPSNTGELFF	TGCGCCAGCAGCCAAGATCCCTCTAACACCGGGGAGCTGTTTTTT
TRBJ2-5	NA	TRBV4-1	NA	CASNGNSGGRETQYF	TGCGCCAGCAACGGGAACTCAGGGGGGAGGGAGACCCAGTACTTC
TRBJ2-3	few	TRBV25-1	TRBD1	CASSEVQVGDRDHRTDTQYF	TGTGCCAGCAGTGAAGTCCAGGTGGGGGACAGGGACCACCGCACAGATACGCAGTATTTT
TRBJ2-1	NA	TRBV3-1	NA	CASSQDIAPREQFF	TGTGCCAGCAGCCAAGATATCGCACCTCGGGAGCAGTTCTTC
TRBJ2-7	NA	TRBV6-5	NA	CASSYSAGSSYEQYF	TGTGCCAGCAGTTACTCTGCGGGTTCTTCCTACGAGCAGTACTTC
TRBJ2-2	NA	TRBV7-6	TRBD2	CASSQYPGLAGDGELFF	TGTGCCAGCAGCCAGTATCCGGGACTAGCGGGAGACGGGGAGCTGTTTTTT
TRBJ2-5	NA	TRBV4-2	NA	CASSPQDRQSNPPYF	TGTGCCAGCAGCCCACAAGACCGACAGTCCAACCCTCCGTACTTC
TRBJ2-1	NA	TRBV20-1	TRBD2	CSSSGTSGRNEQFF	TGCAGTTCCTCCGGGACTAGCGGGAGGAATGAGCAGTTCTTC
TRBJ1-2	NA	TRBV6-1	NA	CASSQADDYGYTF	TGTGCCAGCAGCCAAGCGGACGACTATGGCTACACCTTC
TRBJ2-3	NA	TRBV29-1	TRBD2	CSVWGLARDTQYF	TGCAGCGTGTGGGGACTAGCAAGGGATACGCAGTATTTT
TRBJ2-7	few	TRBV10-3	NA	CAIKSSSYEQYF	TGTGCCATCAAAAGCTCTTCCTACGAGCAGTACTTC
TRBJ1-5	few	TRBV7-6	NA	CASSLDRVQPQHF	TGTGCCAGCAGCTTAGACAGGGTCCAGCCCCAGCATTTT
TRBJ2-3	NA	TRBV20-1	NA	CSARGAGMVYRDTQYF	TGCAGTGCTAGAGGGGCAGGAATGGTATATAGAGATACGCAGTATTTT
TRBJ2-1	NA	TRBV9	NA	CASSPATNEQFF	TGTGCCAGCAGTCCCGCAACCAATGAGCAGTTCTTC
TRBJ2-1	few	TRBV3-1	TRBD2	CASRRKGLAEYNEQFF	TGTGCCAGCAGACGTAAAGGACTAGCGGAATACAATGAGCAGTTCTTC
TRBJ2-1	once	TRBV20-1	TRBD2	CSASPGGRANEQFF	TGCAGTGCTAGTCCGGGCGGGAGGGCCAATGAGCAGTTCTTC
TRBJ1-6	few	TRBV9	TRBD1	CASSVAGGQVGSPLHF	TGTGCCAGCAGCGTAGCTGGGGGACAGGTGGGTTCACCCCTCCACTTT
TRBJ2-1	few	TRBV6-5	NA	CASSYPGTSSYNEQFF	TGTGCCAGCAGTTACCCGGGGACCAGCTCCTACAATGAGCAGTTCTTC
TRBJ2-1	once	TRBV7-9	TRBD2	CAGSPLTSGTNEQFF	TGTGCCGGCAGCCCTCTAACTAGCGGGACCAATGAGCAGTTCTTC
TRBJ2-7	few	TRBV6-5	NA	CASSYSPSETYEQYF	TGTGCCAGCAGTTACTCCCCTAGCGAGACCTACGAGCAGTACTTC
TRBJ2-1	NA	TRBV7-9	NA	CASSFPDRSSYNEQFF	TGTGCCAGCAGCTTCCCAGACAGGTCATCCTACAATGAGCAGTTCTTC
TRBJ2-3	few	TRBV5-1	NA	CASSLGEVSDTQYF	TGCGCCAGCAGCCTCGGCGAGGTGTCAGATACGCAGTATTTT
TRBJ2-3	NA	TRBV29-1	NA	CSVVSSTDTQYF	TGCAGCGTTGTGTCTAGCACAGATACGCAGTATTTT
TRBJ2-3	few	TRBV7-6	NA	CASSLESGGETQYF	TGTGCCAGCAGCTTAGAGTCAGGCGGTGAGACGCAGTATTTT
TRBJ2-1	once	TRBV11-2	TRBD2	CASSNLLAGGLFF	TGTGCCAGCAGCAACCTTTTAGCGGGGGGCCTGTTCTTC
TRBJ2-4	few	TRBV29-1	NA	CSASGAPEDLAKNIQYF	TGCAGCGCCTCCGGGGCCCCCGAAGATCTAGCCAAAAACATTCAGTACTTC
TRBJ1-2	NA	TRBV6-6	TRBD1	CASSSRQGVNYGYTF	TGTGCCAGCAGTTCCCGACAGGGTGTGAACTATGGCTACACCTTC
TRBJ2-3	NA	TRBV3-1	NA	CASSPGITNGPSTDTQYF	TGTGCCAGCAGCCCGGGGATAACTAACGGGCCTAGCACAGATACGCAGTATTTT
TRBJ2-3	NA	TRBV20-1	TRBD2	CSAREAGDLTDTQYF	TGCAGTGCTAGAGAGGCGGGAGACCTCACAGATACGCAGTATTTT